These 20 T cell receptor beta chains originate from one sample sequenced in a study of T cell responses to AZD1222 COVID-19 vaccine. Assay used: immunoSEQ multiplex PCR; TCRdb lists only in-frame clones, some missing. The sample carries about 150,000 clones, 90% recorded once. The source material was peripheral blood, sampled 28 days after the second AZD1222 dose. The receptors were sampled from an adult who received the AZD1222 COVID-19 vaccine.

The J gene is TRBJ2-3, the V gene TRBV4-2, with 9 nucleotides matching TRBD1. Germline trimming cut 0 bases from V and 3 bases from J; bases unmatched to any gene: 4. The CDR3 length is 16 residues. CDR1 LGHNA and CDR2 YNFKEQ come from the germline V gene. In nucleotides, the CDR3 is TGTGCCAGCAGCCAAGAACAGGGGGCTCGTACAGATACGCAGTATTTT. It yields the protein CASSQEQGARTDTQYF.

The chain couples TRBV7-3 to TRBJ1-1, with 10 bases that match TRBD1. The V segment lost 5 bases and the J segment 5 bases; nucleotides outside the gene matches: 2. Germline V gene lookup returns CDR1 SGHTA and CDR2 FQGTGA. This CDR3 comprises 13 residues. CDR3 bases: TGTGCCAGCAGCAGACAGGGGGCTACTGAAGCTTTCTTT. It specifies CASSRQGATEAFF.

The rearrangement joins TRBV29-1 to TRBJ1-2; no clear D gene. Trimming stripped 6 bases from V and 2 bases from J, with 10 bases between. The V gene's germline CDR1 is SQVTM and CDR2 ANQGSEA. CDR3 size: 12 residues. CDR3 nucleotides: TGCAGCGTAAGGGAGGGAAACTATGGCTACACCTTC. Its protein product is CSVREGNYGYTF.

V gene TRBV7-9 combines with J gene TRBJ1-1; tentatively, D is TRBD1 (5 bases). The CDR3 spans 13 residues. Germline CDR1 reads SEHNR; CDR2 reads FQNEAQ (reference sequence). V was cut by 5 bases and J by 11 bases, with 18 bases left in between. CDR3 sequence: CASSPRARGVAFF. CDR3 nucleotide sequence: TGTGCCAGCAGCCCACGGGCCAGAGGGGTTGCTTTCTTT.

This sequence joins TRBV28 and TRBJ1-6; 8 bases fit TRBD1. This CDR3 contains 13 residues. Germline V lookup: CDR1 MDHEN, CDR2 SYDVKM. The ends lost 7 bases at V and 7 bases at J; junction bases unmatched: 3. CDR3 in DNA: TGTGCCAGCATCAACAGGGGGAATTCACCCCTCCACTTT. Protein product: CASINRGNSPLHF.

V and J are TRBV13 and TRBJ2-2; D unresolved. The CDR3 is made up of 12 amino acids. Trimming shortened V by 5 bases and J by 4 bases, and 5 bases separated the two germline ends. Germline values: CDR1 PRHDT, CDR2 FYEKMQ (reference sequence). Here the CDR3 reads CASSPTTGELFF. CDR3 nucleotide sequence: TGTGCCAGCAGCCCCACCACCGGGGAGCTGTTTTTT.

The chain combines TRBV28 with TRBJ1-1; possible D gene TRBD1, 5 bases. The CDR3 spans 16 residues. The V end lost 5 bases, the J end lost 9 bases, and 25 bases lay between the germline ends. Germline CDR1 and CDR2: MDHEN and SYDVKM. The CDR3 here is CASSGGGFPPATQAFF. The CDR3 DNA is TGTGCCAGCAGTGGCGGGGGGTTCCCGCCGGCCACACAAGCTTTCTTT.

The chain recombines TRBV7-8 with TRBJ2-7; D gene uncertain. The V end lost 3 bases, the J end lost 0 bases, and 9 bases lay between the germline ends. This CDR3 is 14 amino acids long. In germline, CDR1 is SGHVS, CDR2 FQNEAQ. The CDR3 spells CASSFRRNSYEQYF. CDR3 nucleotides: TGTGCCAGCAGCTTTAGACGAAACTCCTACGAGCAGTACTTC.

The CDR3 DNA follows: TGTGCCTGGATTAATGGGGGGTCCTACAATGAGCAGTTCTTC. Translating gives CAWINGGSYNEQFF. This chain joins TRBV30 and TRBJ2-1; possible D gene TRBD2, 6 bases. Per the germline V gene, CDR1 is GTSNPN and CDR2 is SVGIG (reference sequence). The length of the CDR3 is 14 residues. V was trimmed by 4 bases and J by 1 base, leaving 11 bases between them. Full variable domain (missing parts from reference TRBV30 and TRBJ2-1): SQTIHQWPATLVQPVGSPLSLECTVEGTSNPNLYWYRQAAGRGLQLLFYSVGIGQISSEVPQNLSASRPQDRQFILSSKKLLLSDSGFYLCAWINGGSYNEQFFGPGTRLTVL.

This rearrangement joins TRBV5-6 to TRBJ2-3; TRBD1 is a possible D gene (5 bases). Germline V gene data show CDR1 as SGHDT and CDR2 as YYEEEE. The CDR3 length is 18 residues. V was clipped by 4 bases and J by 6 bases, with 27 bases between them. For the CDR3, the DNA is TGTGCCAGCAGCGAGAATGGGCCAGGGCCCACAATCAGCGATACGCAGTATTTT. Its translation is CASSENGPGPTISDTQYF.

The chain carries TRBV10-3 and TRBJ2-7; 7 nucleotides agree with TRBD2. The CDR3 runs to 12 residues. Germline CDR1 is ENHRY and CDR2 is SYGVKD. J lost 1 base, V lost 8 bases, and 2 bases had no gene match. The CDR3 spells CAIRGGSYEQYF. The CDR3 region has the DNA TGTGCCATCCGCGGGGGATCCTACGAGCAGTACTTC.

CDR3 DNA sequence: TGTGCCAGCAGAAGACAGAGCTATGGCTACACCTTC. It specifies CASRRQSYGYTF. The V and J genes are TRBV6-5 and TRBJ1-2; D is perhaps TRBD1 (5 bases). Germline assignment: CDR1 MNHEY and CDR2 SVGAGI. V was shortened by 6 bases and J by 4 bases, with 9 bases between the two germline ends. The CDR3 sequence is 12 residues long.

The genes are TRBV13 and TRBJ1-3; possibly TRBD1 for D (5 bases). CDR1 is PRHDT and CDR2 is FYEKMQ in the germline V gene (reference sequence). Trimming stripped 1 base from V and 4 bases from J, with 8 bases between. The CDR3 runs to 14 residues. CDR3 sequence: CASSLARVGNTIYF. CDR3 sequence (DNA): TGTGCCAGCAGCTTAGCCAGGGTCGGAAACACCATATATTTT.

The V gene is TRBV7-9, the J gene TRBJ1-2; weak D call: TRBD1 (5 bases). The CDR3 contains 14 residues. V was pared by 2 bases and J by 4 bases, with 11 bases between. Germline lookup yields CDR1 SEHNR and CDR2 FQNEAQ (reference sequence). In nucleotides, the CDR3 is TGTGCCAGCAGCTTAATGAGGGACCCCTATGGCTACACCTTC. This gives the protein CASSLMRDPYGYTF.

The chain recombines TRBV11-2 with TRBJ1-2; no clear D. The germline V gene has CDR1 SGHAT and CDR2 FQNNGV. V was cut by 1 base and J by 4 bases, with 19 bases left in between. The CDR3 loop spans 17 amino acids. The CDR3 nucleotides are TGTGCCAGCAGCTTAGCGTTTCGGCTTCGGATTGGCTATGGCTACACCTTC. Its protein is CASSLAFRLRIGYGYTF.

The rearrangement uses TRBV28 and TRBJ2-1; D tentatively fits TRBD1 or TRBD2 (5 bases each). V was pared by 3 bases and J by 4 bases, with 13 bases between. The CDR3 length is 15 residues. The germline CDR1 and CDR2 sequences are MDHEN and SYDVKM. As DNA, the CDR3 is TGTGCCAGCAGTTTCCCCCGGGACCCATACAATGAGCAGTTCTTC. It specifies CASSFPRDPYNEQFF.

Remarks on this clone: Other DNA sequences in the same sample also yield this CDR3. V usage is TRBV30 and J usage is TRBJ1-5; D is ambiguous. Germline V lookup: CDR1 GTSNPN, CDR2 SVGIG (reference sequence). The CDR3 is 12 residues long. V gave up 0 bases and J gave up 4 bases, with 4 bases separating them. The CDR3 is CAWSVGNQPQHF. The CDR3 nucleotides are TGTGCCTGGAGTGTAGGAAATCAGCCCCAGCATTTT.

V usage is TRBV19 and J usage is TRBJ1-5; possibly TRBD1 for D (6 bases). The germline CDR1 and CDR2 sequences are LNHDA and SQIVND (reference sequence). The V and J ends lost 8 bases and 5 bases respectively, with 16 bases between them. The CDR3 length is 14 residues. The DNA for the CDR3 is TGTGCCAGTTTAAGACGGGGGGCAGATCAGCCCCAGCATTTT. It encodes CASLRRGADQPQHF.

This clone was picked up one time. The rearrangement links TRBV20-1 to TRBJ1-2; no clear D. The V and J ends lost 3 bases and 8 bases respectively, with 13 bases between them. CDR3 size: 12 residues. Looked up from germline, CDR1 is DFQATT and CDR2 is SNEGSKA (reference sequence). In DNA form, the CDR3 reads TGCAGTGCTAGTGGCCTTCCCTGGGGCTACACCTTC. It translates to CSASGLPWGYTF.

This clone was seen a single time. This rearrangement joins TRBV7-2 to TRBJ2-7, with D possibly matching TRBD2 (5 bases). Per the germline V gene, CDR1 is SGHTA and CDR2 is FQGNSA. The CDR3 loop spans 16 amino acids. The germline V and J ends were trimmed by 5 bases and 2 bases, with 19 bases remaining between them. CDR3 DNA: TGTGCCAGCAGCACAGAGCCGGGGTTCCGACCCTACGAGCAGTACTTC. Translating gives CASSTEPGFRPYEQYF.